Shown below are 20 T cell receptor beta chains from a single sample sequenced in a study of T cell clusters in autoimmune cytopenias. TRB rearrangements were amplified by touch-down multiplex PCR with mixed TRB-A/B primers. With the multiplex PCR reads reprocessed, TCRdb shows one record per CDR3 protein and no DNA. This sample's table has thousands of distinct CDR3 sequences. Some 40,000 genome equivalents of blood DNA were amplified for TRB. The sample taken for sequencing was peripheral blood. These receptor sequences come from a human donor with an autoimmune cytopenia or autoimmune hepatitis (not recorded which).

The CDR3 sequence is CASSFGGPWNEQFF. This chain uses TRBV25-1 with TRBJ2-1; TCRdb designates TRBD2, a call that cannot be tested without DNA. This CDR3 region has 14 residues. The germline gives CDR1 MGHDK, CDR2 SYGVNS.

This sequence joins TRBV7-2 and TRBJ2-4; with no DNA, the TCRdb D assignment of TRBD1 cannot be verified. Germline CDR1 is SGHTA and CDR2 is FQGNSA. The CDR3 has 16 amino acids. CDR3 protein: CASSFGTGLLGNIQYF.

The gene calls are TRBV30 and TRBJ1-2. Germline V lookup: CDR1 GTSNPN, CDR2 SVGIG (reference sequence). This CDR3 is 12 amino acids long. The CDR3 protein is CAWSGATSGYTF.

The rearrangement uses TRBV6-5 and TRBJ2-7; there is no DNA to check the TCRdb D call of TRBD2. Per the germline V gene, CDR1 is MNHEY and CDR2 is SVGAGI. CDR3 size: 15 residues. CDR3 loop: CASSGLAGELGEQYF.

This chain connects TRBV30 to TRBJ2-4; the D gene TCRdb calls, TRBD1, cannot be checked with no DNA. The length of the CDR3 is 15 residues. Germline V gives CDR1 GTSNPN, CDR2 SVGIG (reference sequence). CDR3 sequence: CAWSTSWRGQNIQYF.

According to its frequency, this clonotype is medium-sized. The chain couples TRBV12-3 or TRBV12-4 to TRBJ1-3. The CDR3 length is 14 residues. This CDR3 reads CASHLRSDGNTIYF.

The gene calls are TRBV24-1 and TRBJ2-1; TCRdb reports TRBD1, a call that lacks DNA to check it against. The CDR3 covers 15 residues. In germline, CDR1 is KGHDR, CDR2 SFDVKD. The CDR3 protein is CATSDPGYPYNEQFF.

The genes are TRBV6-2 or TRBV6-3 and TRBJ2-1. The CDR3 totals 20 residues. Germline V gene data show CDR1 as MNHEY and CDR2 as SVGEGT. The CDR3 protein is CASSYSTWTVGPSSYNEQFF.

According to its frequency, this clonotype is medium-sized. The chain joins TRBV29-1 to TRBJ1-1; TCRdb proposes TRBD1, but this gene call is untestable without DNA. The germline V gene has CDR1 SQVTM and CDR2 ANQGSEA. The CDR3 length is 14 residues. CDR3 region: CSVGGRRKNTEAFF.

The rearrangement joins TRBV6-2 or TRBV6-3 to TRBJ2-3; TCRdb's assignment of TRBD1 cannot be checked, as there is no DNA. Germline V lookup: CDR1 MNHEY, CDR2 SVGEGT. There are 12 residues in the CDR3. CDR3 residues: CASTQTRGTQYF.

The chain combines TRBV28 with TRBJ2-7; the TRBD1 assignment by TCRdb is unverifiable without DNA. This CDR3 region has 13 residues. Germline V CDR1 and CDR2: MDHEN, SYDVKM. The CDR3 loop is CASSLGGRDEQYF.

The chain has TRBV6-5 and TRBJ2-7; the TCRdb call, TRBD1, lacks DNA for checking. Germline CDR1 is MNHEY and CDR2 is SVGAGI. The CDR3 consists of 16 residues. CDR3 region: CASSRDRGSDFYEQYF.

CDR3 amino acids: CASSLDLSAYNEQFF. The V gene is TRBV11-2, the J gene TRBJ2-1. Germline assignment: CDR1 SGHAT and CDR2 FQNNGV. The CDR3 length is 15 residues.

The CDR3 loop reads CSAIPGVHNEQFF. The rearrangement joins TRBV20-1 to TRBJ2-1; TCRdb proposes TRBD1, but this gene call is untestable without DNA. This CDR3 contains 13 residues. In germline, CDR1 is DFQATT, CDR2 SNEGSKA (reference sequence).

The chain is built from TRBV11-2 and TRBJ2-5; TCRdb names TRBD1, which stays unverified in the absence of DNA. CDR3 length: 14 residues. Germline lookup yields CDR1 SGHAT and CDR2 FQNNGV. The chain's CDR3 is CASSFRGGEETQYF.

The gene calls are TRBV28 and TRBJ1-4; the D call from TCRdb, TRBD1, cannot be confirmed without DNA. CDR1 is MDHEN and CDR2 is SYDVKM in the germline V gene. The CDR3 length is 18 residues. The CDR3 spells CASSSTGTGGRFREKLFF.

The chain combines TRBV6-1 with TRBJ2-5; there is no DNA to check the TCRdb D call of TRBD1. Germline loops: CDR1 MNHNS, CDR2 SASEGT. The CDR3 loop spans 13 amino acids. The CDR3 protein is CASWTGVGETQYF.

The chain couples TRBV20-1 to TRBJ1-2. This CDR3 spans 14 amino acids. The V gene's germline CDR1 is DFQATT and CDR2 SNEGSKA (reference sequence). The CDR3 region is CSASNVEGIYGYTF.

The CDR3 region is CASSLATGSQPQHF. V usage is TRBV12-3 or TRBV12-4 and J usage is TRBJ1-5; TCRdb returns TRBD1, unconfirmable since there is no DNA. The CDR3 is 14 amino acids.

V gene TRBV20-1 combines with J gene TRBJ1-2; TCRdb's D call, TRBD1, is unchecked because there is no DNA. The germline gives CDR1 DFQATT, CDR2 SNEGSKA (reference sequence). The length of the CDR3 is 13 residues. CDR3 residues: CSARITGGFGYTF.